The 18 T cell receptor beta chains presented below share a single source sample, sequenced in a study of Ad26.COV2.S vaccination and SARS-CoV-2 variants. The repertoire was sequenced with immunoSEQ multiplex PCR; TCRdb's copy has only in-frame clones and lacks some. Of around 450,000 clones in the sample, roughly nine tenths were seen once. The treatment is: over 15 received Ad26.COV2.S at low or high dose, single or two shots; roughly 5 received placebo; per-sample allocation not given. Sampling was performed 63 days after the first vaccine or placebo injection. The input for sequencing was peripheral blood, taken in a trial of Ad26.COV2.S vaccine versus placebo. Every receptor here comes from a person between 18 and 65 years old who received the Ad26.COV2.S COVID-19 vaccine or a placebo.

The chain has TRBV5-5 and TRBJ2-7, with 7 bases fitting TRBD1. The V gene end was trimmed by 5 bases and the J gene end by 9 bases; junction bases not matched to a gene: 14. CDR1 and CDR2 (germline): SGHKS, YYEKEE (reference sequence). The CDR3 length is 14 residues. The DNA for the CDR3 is TGTGCCAGCAGTCGTAGGGACAGTGGCCAGGGGCAGTACTTC. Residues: CASSRRDSGQGQYF.

The DNA for the CDR3 is TGTGCCAGCAGCGTAGGAGCTGATTCCTCAGATACGCAGTATTTT. Encoded protein: CASSVGADSSDTQYF. The rearrangement uses TRBV9 and TRBJ2-3; unclear D gene. This CDR3 contains 15 residues. Germline values: CDR1 SGDLS, CDR2 YYNGEE. V was trimmed by 0 bases and J by 4 bases, leaving 12 bases between them.

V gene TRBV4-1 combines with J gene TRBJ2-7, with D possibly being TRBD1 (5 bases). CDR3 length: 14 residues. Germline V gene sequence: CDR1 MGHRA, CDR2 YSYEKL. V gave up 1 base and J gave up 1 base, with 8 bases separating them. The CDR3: CASSQAGQSYEQYF. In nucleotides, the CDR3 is TGCGCCAGCAGCCAAGCCGGACAATCCTACGAGCAGTACTTC.

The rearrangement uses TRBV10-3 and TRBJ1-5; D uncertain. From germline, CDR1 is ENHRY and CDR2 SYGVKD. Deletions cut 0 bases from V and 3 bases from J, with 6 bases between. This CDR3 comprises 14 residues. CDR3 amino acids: CAISESSYNQPQHF. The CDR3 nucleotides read TGTGCCATCAGTGAGTCAAGCTACAATCAGCCCCAGCATTTT.

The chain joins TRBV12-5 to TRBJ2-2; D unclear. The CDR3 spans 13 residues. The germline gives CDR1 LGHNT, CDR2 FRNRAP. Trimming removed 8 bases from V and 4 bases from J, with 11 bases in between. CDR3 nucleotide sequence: TGTGCTAGTCCCTCCGGCCCCACCGGGGAGCTGTTTTTT. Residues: CASPSGPTGELFF.

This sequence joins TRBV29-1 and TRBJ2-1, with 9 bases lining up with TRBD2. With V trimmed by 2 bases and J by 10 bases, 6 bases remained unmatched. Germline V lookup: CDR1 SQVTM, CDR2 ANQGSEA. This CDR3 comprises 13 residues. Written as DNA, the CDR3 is TGCAGCGTTGAATCGCTAGCGGGATGGGAGCAGTTCTTC. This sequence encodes CSVESLAGWEQFF.

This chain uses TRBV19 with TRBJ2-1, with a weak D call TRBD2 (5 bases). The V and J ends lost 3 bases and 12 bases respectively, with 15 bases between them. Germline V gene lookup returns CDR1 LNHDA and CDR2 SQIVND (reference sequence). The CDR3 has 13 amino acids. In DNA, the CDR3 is TGTGCCAGTAGTATCAGGTCACCCGCGGGGCAGTTCTTC. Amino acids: CASSIRSPAGQFF.

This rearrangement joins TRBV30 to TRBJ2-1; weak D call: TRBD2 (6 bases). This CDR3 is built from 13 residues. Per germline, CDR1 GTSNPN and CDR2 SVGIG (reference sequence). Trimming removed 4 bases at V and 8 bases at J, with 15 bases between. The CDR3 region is CAWNVGRGDEQFF. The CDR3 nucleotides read TGTGCCTGGAACGTTGGCCGCGGGGATGAGCAGTTCTTC.

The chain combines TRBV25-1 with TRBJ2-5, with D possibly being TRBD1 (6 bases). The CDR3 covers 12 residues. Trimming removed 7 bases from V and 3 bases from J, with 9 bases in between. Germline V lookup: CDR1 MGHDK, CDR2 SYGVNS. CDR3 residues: CASMGHEETQYF. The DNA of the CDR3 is TGTGCCAGCATGGGACACGAAGAGACCCAGTACTTC.

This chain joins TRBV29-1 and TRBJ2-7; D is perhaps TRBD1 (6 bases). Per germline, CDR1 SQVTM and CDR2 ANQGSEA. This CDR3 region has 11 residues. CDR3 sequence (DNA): TGCAGATGGACAGAAACTTACGAGCAGTACGTC. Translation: CRWTETYEQYV.

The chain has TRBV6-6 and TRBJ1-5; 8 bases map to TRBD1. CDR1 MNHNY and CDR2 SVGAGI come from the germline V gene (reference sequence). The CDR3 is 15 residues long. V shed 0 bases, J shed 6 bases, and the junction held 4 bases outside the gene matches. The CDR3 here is CASSYSQGAGQPQHF. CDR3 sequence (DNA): TGTGCCAGCAGTTACTCGCAGGGGGCAGGTCAGCCCCAGCATTTT.

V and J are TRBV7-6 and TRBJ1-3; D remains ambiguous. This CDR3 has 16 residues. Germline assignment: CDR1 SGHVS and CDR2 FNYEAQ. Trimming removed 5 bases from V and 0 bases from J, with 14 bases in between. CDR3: CASSPGPLSSGNTIYF. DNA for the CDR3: TGTGCCAGCAGCCCCGGACCCTTGAGCTCTGGAAACACCATATATTTT.

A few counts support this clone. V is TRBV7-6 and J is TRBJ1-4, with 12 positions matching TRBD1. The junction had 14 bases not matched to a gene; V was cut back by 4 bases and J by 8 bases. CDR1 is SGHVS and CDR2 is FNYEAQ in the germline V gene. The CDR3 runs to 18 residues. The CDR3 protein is CASSWMTWGTGGREKLFF. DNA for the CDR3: TGTGCCAGCAGCTGGATGACGTGGGGGACAGGGGGCAGGGAAAAACTGTTTTTT.

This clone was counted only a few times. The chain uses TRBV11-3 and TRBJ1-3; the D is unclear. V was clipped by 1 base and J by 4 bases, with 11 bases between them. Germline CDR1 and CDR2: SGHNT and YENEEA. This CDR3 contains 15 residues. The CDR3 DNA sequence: TGTGCCAGCAGCTTAGGTCGAGGCTCCGGAAACACCATATATTTT. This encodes CASSLGRGSGNTIYF.

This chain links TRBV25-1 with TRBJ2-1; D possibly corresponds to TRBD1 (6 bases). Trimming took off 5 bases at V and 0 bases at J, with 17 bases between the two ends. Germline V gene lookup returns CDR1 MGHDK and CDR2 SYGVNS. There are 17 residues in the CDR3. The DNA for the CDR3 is TGTGCCAGCAGTCCCCAGCAGGGGAAGGGCTCCTACAATGAGCAGTTCTTC. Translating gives CASSPQQGKGSYNEQFF.

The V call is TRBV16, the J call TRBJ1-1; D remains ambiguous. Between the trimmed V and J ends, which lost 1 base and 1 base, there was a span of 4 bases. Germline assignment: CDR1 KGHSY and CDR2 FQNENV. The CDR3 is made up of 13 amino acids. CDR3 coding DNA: TGTGCCAGCAGCCAATTAGGGAACACTGAAGCTTTCTTT. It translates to CASSQLGNTEAFF. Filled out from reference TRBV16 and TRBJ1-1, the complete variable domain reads GEEVAQTPKHLVRGEGQKAKLYCAPIKGHSYVFWYQQVLKNEFKFLISFQNENVFDETGMPKERFSAKCLPNSPCSLEIQATKLEDSAVYFCASSQLGNTEAFFGQGTRLTVV.

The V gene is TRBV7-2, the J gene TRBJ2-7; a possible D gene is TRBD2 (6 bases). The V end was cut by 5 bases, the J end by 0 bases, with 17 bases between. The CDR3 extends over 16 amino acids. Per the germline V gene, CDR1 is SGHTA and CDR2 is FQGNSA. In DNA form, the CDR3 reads TGTGCCAGCAGCCGGGGGACTCTACTGAGCTCCTACGAGCAGTACTTC. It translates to CASSRGTLLSSYEQYF.

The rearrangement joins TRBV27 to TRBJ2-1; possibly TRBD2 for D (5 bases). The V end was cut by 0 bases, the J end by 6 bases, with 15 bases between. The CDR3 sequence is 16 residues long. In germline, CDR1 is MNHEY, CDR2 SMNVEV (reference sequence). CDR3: CASSLSRAPLSNEQFF. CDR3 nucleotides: TGTGCCAGCAGTTTATCGCGGGCCCCATTGTCCAATGAGCAGTTCTTC.